The rows below give T cell receptor beta chains drawn from one sample of a study of cytomegalovirus exposure and HLA in healthy donors. Sequenced by immunoSEQ multiplex PCR; TCRdb stores in-frame clones only, minus some. The repertoire holds around 130,000 clones, with roughly 80% as singletons. The material sequenced was PBMCs. The receptor source for this set is a female donor in good health and CMV-seronegative. Each CDR3 is given with its conserved first and last residue. D genes are given only for firm matches. Only some rows state a clone size, as once, few, many or a class for expanded clones.

j_call: TRBJ2-1
d_call: .
clone_size: .
v_call: TRBV11-2
cdr3_length: 15
cdr3_nt: TGTGCCAGCAGCTTAGACGCAACCCAGGGTAGGGTGCAGTTCTTC
cdr3_aa: CASSLDATQGRVQFF

j_call: TRBJ1-4
d_call: .
clone_size: once
v_call: TRBV5-4
cdr3_length: 14
cdr3_nt: TGTGCCAGCAGCTTAGGGGGAACTAATGAAAAACTGTTTTTT
cdr3_aa: CASSLGGTNEKLFF

j_call: TRBJ2-5
d_call: TRBD2
clone_size: .
v_call: TRBV2
cdr3_length: 16
cdr3_nt: TGTGCCAGCAGTAACAGCGGGAGGGCCTTGGGAGAGACCCAGTACTTC
cdr3_aa: CASSNSGRALGETQYF

j_call: TRBJ1-4
d_call: .
clone_size: .
v_call: TRBV18
cdr3_length: 15
cdr3_nt: TGTGCCAGCTCACCTTATTCCAGGGTGCAAGAAAAACTGTTTTTT
cdr3_aa: CASSPYSRVQEKLFF

j_call: TRBJ2-1
d_call: .
clone_size: .
v_call: TRBV5-4
cdr3_length: 11
cdr3_nt: TGTGCCAGCAGGCAGGGTAATGAGCAGTTCTTC
cdr3_aa: CASRQGNEQFF

j_call: TRBJ1-4
d_call: TRBD1
clone_size: .
v_call: TRBV5-4
cdr3_length: 13
cdr3_nt: TGTGCCAGCAGCCGAGGGGGCAGAGAAAAACTGTTTTTT
cdr3_aa: CASSRGGREKLFF

j_call: TRBJ2-1
d_call: .
clone_size: .
v_call: TRBV29-1
cdr3_length: 15
cdr3_nt: TGCAGCGTTGAAGGCGAGCGGGTAATCTACAATGAGCAGTTCTTC
cdr3_aa: CSVEGERVIYNEQFF

j_call: TRBJ1-5
d_call: .
clone_size: .
v_call: TRBV5-4
cdr3_length: 15
cdr3_nt: TGTGCCAGCAGCGTGGGACCTGAGGGCAATCAGCCCCAGCATTTT
cdr3_aa: CASSVGPEGNQPQHF

j_call: TRBJ2-1
d_call: .
clone_size: .
v_call: TRBV5-6
cdr3_length: 18
cdr3_nt: TGTGCCAGCAGCTTGGGGGGTCTCTACGGGAGCTCCTACAATGAGCAGTTCTTC
cdr3_aa: CASSLGGLYGSSYNEQFF

j_call: TRBJ1-2
d_call: TRBD1
clone_size: .
v_call: TRBV2
cdr3_length: 16
cdr3_nt: TGTGCCAGCTCAGGGGGCAGGCGCAGTATCTCCAATGGCTACACCTTC
cdr3_aa: CASSGGRRSISNGYTF

j_call: TRBJ1-1
d_call: .
clone_size: few
v_call: TRBV5-1
cdr3_length: 13
cdr3_nt: TGCGCCAGCAGCTTTACAGAGAACACTGAAGCTTTCTTT
cdr3_aa: CASSFTENTEAFF

j_call: TRBJ2-1
d_call: TRBD2
clone_size: .
v_call: TRBV7-9
cdr3_length: 17
cdr3_nt: TGTGCCAGCAGCGCTCGGACTAGCGGAATAACTACGGATGAGCAGTTCTTC
cdr3_aa: CASSARTSGITTDEQFF

j_call: TRBJ1-2
d_call: TRBD1
clone_size: .
v_call: TRBV10-3
cdr3_length: 13
cdr3_nt: TGTGCCCTCCGCCGGGACAGCTCCTATGGCTACACCTTC
cdr3_aa: CALRRDSSYGYTF

j_call: TRBJ2-2
d_call: TRBD1
clone_size: .
v_call: TRBV19
cdr3_length: 14
cdr3_nt: TGTGCCAGTAGTATTTCGCAGGGGGCCGGGGAGCTGTTTTTT
cdr3_aa: CASSISQGAGELFF

j_call: TRBJ2-1
d_call: TRBD2
clone_size: few
v_call: TRBV6-5
cdr3_length: 14
cdr3_nt: TGTGCCAGCAGTTCAGGGACTAGCGGGGATGAGCAGTTCTTC
cdr3_aa: CASSSGTSGDEQFF

j_call: TRBJ2-3
d_call: TRBD1
clone_size: .
v_call: TRBV19
cdr3_length: 14
cdr3_nt: TGTGCCAGTACCCCGGGACAGATGACAGATACGCAGTATTTT
cdr3_aa: CASTPGQMTDTQYF

j_call: TRBJ2-5
d_call: TRBD2
clone_size: .
v_call: TRBV7-9
cdr3_length: 17
cdr3_nt: TGTGCCAGCAGCGGGACTAGCGGGAGGGGGTACCAAGAGACCCAGTACTTC
cdr3_aa: CASSGTSGRGYQETQYF

j_call: TRBJ1-4
d_call: .
clone_size: .
v_call: TRBV28
cdr3_length: 15
cdr3_nt: TGTGCCAGCAGTATCCGACAGCTTATTAATGAAAAACTGTTTTTT
cdr3_aa: CASSIRQLINEKLFF

j_call: TRBJ1-2
d_call: .
clone_size: .
v_call: TRBV2
cdr3_length: 15
cdr3_nt: TGTGCCAGCAGTGAAGCGCTAAAGGGGTACTATGGCTACACCTTC
cdr3_aa: CASSEALKGYYGYTF

j_call: TRBJ2-1
d_call: TRBD1
clone_size: .
v_call: TRBV6-5
cdr3_length: 15
cdr3_nt: TGTGCCAGCACCAGGATACGGGACAGGAACAATGAGCAGTTCTTC
cdr3_aa: CASTRIRDRNNEQFF

j_call: TRBJ1-1
d_call: .
clone_size: .
v_call: TRBV6-5
cdr3_length: 13
cdr3_nt: TGTGCCAGCAGTTACTCGTCGGTGAGAGAAGCTTTCTTT
cdr3_aa: CASSYSSVREAFF

j_call: TRBJ2-1
d_call: TRBD1
clone_size: .
v_call: TRBV6-4
cdr3_length: 17
cdr3_nt: TGTGCCAGCAGTGACCAATTCCGGGACAGGGGCTACAATGAGCAGTTCTTC
cdr3_aa: CASSDQFRDRGYNEQFF

j_call: TRBJ1-1
d_call: .
clone_size: .
v_call: TRBV2
cdr3_length: 16
cdr3_nt: TGTGCCAGCAGTCCTCCGTTGGTGGGAGGAATCACTGAAGCTTTCTTT
cdr3_aa: CASSPPLVGGITEAFF

j_call: TRBJ1-2
d_call: TRBD1
clone_size: once
v_call: TRBV19
cdr3_length: 17
cdr3_nt: TGTGCCAGTTCCCCGACCGGGACAGGGGCCTTTAACTATGGCTACACCTTC
cdr3_aa: CASSPTGTGAFNYGYTF

j_call: TRBJ1-3
d_call: .
clone_size: once
v_call: TRBV25-1
cdr3_length: 13
cdr3_nt: TGTGCCAGCAGTGAACAACTACCACCCGCCATATATTTT
cdr3_aa: CASSEQLPPAIYF

j_call: TRBJ2-1
d_call: .
clone_size: .
v_call: TRBV7-2
cdr3_length: 16
cdr3_nt: TGTGCCAGCAGCTCCCGTGGCGGTATCTCCTACAATGAGCAGTTCTTC
cdr3_aa: CASSSRGGISYNEQFF

j_call: TRBJ2-3
d_call: .
clone_size: .
v_call: TRBV19
cdr3_length: 15
cdr3_nt: TGTGCCAGTAGTATTATGGGGGACTTCATAGATACGCAGTATTTT
cdr3_aa: CASSIMGDFIDTQYF

j_call: TRBJ2-7
d_call: TRBD2
clone_size: few
v_call: TRBV7-8
cdr3_length: 16
cdr3_nt: TGTGCCAGCAGCTTAGGATCGAGCGGGAGCTCCTACGAGCAGTACTTC
cdr3_aa: CASSLGSSGSSYEQYF

j_call: TRBJ1-5
d_call: .
clone_size: few
v_call: TRBV28
cdr3_length: 15
cdr3_nt: TGTGCCAGCAGTTCCGCAGGGGTCAGCAATCAGCCCCAGCATTTT
cdr3_aa: CASSSAGVSNQPQHF

j_call: TRBJ2-2
d_call: .
clone_size: .
v_call: TRBV6-5
cdr3_length: 15
cdr3_nt: TGTGCCAGCAGTTACTTCGGGACTCTCAGCGGTGGGCTGTTTTTT
cdr3_aa: CASSYFGTLSGGLFF

j_call: TRBJ2-2
d_call: .
clone_size: .
v_call: TRBV7-9
cdr3_length: 12
cdr3_nt: TGTGCCAGCAGCTTAAGAGCCGGGGAGCTGTTTTTT
cdr3_aa: CASSLRAGELFF

j_call: TRBJ1-5
d_call: .
clone_size: few
v_call: TRBV28
cdr3_length: 14
cdr3_nt: TGTGCCAGCAGTTTACTGGGGGGGGAACAGCCCCAGCATTTT
cdr3_aa: CASSLLGGEQPQHF

j_call: TRBJ1-1
d_call: TRBD1
clone_size: .
v_call: TRBV27
cdr3_length: 15
cdr3_nt: TGTGCCAGCAGTTTATCCAGGGGGAATAACACTGAAGCTTTCTTT
cdr3_aa: CASSLSRGNNTEAFF

j_call: TRBJ2-3
d_call: TRBD1
clone_size: .
v_call: TRBV6-5
cdr3_length: 14
cdr3_nt: TGTGCCAGCAGTGCGGACAGGGGCACAGATACGCAGTATTTT
cdr3_aa: CASSADRGTDTQYF

j_call: TRBJ1-5
d_call: TRBD1
clone_size: .
v_call: TRBV10-3
cdr3_length: 14
cdr3_nt: TGTGCCATCAGCGCGGGACAGGAAAATCAGCCCCAGCATTTT
cdr3_aa: CAISAGQENQPQHF

j_call: TRBJ2-3
d_call: .
clone_size: .
v_call: TRBV6-5
cdr3_length: 16
cdr3_nt: TGTGCCAGCAGTTACTCTCTGGGTCAACAGGCAGATACGCAGTATTTT
cdr3_aa: CASSYSLGQQADTQYF

j_call: TRBJ2-7
d_call: TRBD2
clone_size: .
v_call: TRBV27
cdr3_length: 17
cdr3_nt: TGTGCCAGCAGTTTATGGGGGACCGGGACTAGCTCCTACGAGCAGTACTTC
cdr3_aa: CASSLWGTGTSSYEQYF

j_call: TRBJ2-7
d_call: TRBD1
clone_size: .
v_call: TRBV29-1
cdr3_length: 13
cdr3_nt: TGCAGCGCCCGAGCGACAGGGGCCTACGAGCAGTACTTC
cdr3_aa: CSARATGAYEQYF

j_call: TRBJ1-1
d_call: TRBD1
clone_size: .
v_call: TRBV2
cdr3_length: 14
cdr3_nt: TGTGCCAGCAGTTTGGGACAGGGCGTAACTGAAGCTTTCTTT
cdr3_aa: CASSLGQGVTEAFF

j_call: TRBJ2-6
d_call: TRBD1
clone_size: few
v_call: TRBV5-1
cdr3_length: 17
cdr3_nt: TGCGCCAGCACCGAAGGGGGCCTCGGCTCTGGGGCCAACGTCCTGACTTTC
cdr3_aa: CASTEGGLGSGANVLTF

j_call: TRBJ1-5
d_call: TRBD1
clone_size: .
v_call: TRBV19
cdr3_length: 14
cdr3_nt: TGTGCCAGTACCCCGGACAGGGAGCATCAGCCCCAGCATTTT
cdr3_aa: CASTPDREHQPQHF

j_call: TRBJ1-2
d_call: TRBD1
clone_size: few
v_call: TRBV19
cdr3_length: 15
cdr3_nt: TGTGCCAGTAGCCTCCTCGAGGGCAGGGGGCGAGGCTACACCTTC
cdr3_aa: CASSLLEGRGRGYTF

j_call: TRBJ1-1
d_call: .
clone_size: .
v_call: TRBV5-4
cdr3_length: 14
cdr3_nt: TGTGCCAGCAGCGGACTGGGAGGATTAACTGAAGCTTTCTTT
cdr3_aa: CASSGLGGLTEAFF

j_call: TRBJ2-1
d_call: .
clone_size: .
v_call: TRBV2
cdr3_length: 16
cdr3_nt: TGTGCCAGCAGTGAAATGACTACCGAAATCTGGAATGAGCAGTTCTTC
cdr3_aa: CASSEMTTEIWNEQFF

j_call: TRBJ2-7
d_call: TRBD2
clone_size: .
v_call: TRBV5-1
cdr3_length: 15
cdr3_nt: TGCGCCAGCACCCCGGGACTAACGTTACCTTACGAGCAGTACTTC
cdr3_aa: CASTPGLTLPYEQYF

j_call: TRBJ2-6
d_call: .
clone_size: .
v_call: TRBV7-9
cdr3_length: 15
cdr3_nt: TGTGCCAGCAGCCACGACAGTCCTGGGGCCAACGTCCTGACTTTC
cdr3_aa: CASSHDSPGANVLTF

j_call: TRBJ2-7
d_call: .
clone_size: .
v_call: TRBV7-8
cdr3_length: 19
cdr3_nt: TGTGCCAGCAGCTTAGCGGCAAATCAAGGGGAAAGCCTCTCCTACGAGCAGTACTTC
cdr3_aa: CASSLAANQGESLSYEQYF

j_call: TRBJ2-7
d_call: .
clone_size: .
v_call: TRBV27
cdr3_length: 18
cdr3_nt: TGTGCCAGCAGTTATCGGGGGAAGGGGACCGGTCCCCTTTACGAGCAGTACTTC
cdr3_aa: CASSYRGKGTGPLYEQYF

j_call: TRBJ2-5
d_call: .
clone_size: .
v_call: TRBV29-1
cdr3_length: 12
cdr3_nt: TGCAGCGTGCGAGGGTCGGGAGAGACCCAGTACTTC
cdr3_aa: CSVRGSGETQYF

j_call: TRBJ1-3
d_call: .
clone_size: .
v_call: TRBV4-1
cdr3_length: 18
cdr3_nt: TGCGCCAGCAGCCAAGATGGGGGAACAGGGAACTCTGGAAACACCATATATTTT
cdr3_aa: CASSQDGGTGNSGNTIYF

j_call: TRBJ2-1
d_call: .
clone_size: few
v_call: TRBV27
cdr3_length: 14
cdr3_nt: TGTGCCAGCAGCATCGACCAGGGGATTAATGAGCAGTTCTTC
cdr3_aa: CASSIDQGINEQFF

j_call: TRBJ1-1
d_call: .
clone_size: .
v_call: TRBV5-1
cdr3_length: 15
cdr3_nt: TGCGCCAGCAGCCCCCGGACAGATATGAACACTGAAGCTTTCTTT
cdr3_aa: CASSPRTDMNTEAFF

j_call: TRBJ2-7
d_call: .
clone_size: .
v_call: TRBV19
cdr3_length: 13
cdr3_nt: TGTGCCAGTAGTGACCGACAGGGACTCGAGCAGTACTTC
cdr3_aa: CASSDRQGLEQYF

j_call: TRBJ2-2
d_call: TRBD2
clone_size: .
v_call: TRBV5-1
cdr3_length: 14
cdr3_nt: TGCGCCAGCCAGATACTAGCGGACACCGGGGAGCTGTTTTTT
cdr3_aa: CASQILADTGELFF

j_call: TRBJ2-3
d_call: TRBD2
clone_size: .
v_call: TRBV29-1
cdr3_length: 13
cdr3_nt: TGCAGCGTTGAACGGGGGGGCACAGATACGCAGTATTTT
cdr3_aa: CSVERGGTDTQYF